The 14 T cell receptor beta chains given below trace back to one sample, sequenced in a study of CD8+ T cells in alopecia areata. Extracted RNA was reverse transcribed, and the resulting cDNA served as sequencing template. Profiling relied on immunoSEQ multiplex PCR, and the TCRdb table lists in-frame clones only, not all of them. The sample includes roughly 260,000 clones, none of them occurring once. After pooling, cutaneous lymph node cells were sorted with CD4, CD8alpha, NKG2D, NKG2ACE and other markers. The sample comprised CD4+ T cells sorted from a lymph node. The receptor source for this set is a C3H/HeJ mouse with alopecia areata. The MHC haplotype of this mouse line is H2-k.

A few counts support this clone. Germline and genes here are mouse. The read terminates 4 residues ahead of where the CDR3 ends, so the germline J gene completes it. This chain joins TRBV5 and TRBJ2-7; TRBD2 matches 9 bases. V shed 0 bases and J 2 bases; nucleotides not matched to a gene: 8. From germline, CDR1 is LGHNA and CDR2 YNLKQL (reference sequence). The CDR3 extends over 17 amino acids. Here the CDR3 reads CASSQDGRDWETYEQYF. The part of the CDR3 DNA that was read is TGTGCCAGCAGCCAAGATGGGAGGGACTGGGAGACCTAT.

With regard to this clone: Mouse gene names apply. The CDR3 end falls 4 residues outside the read, so it is completed with the germline J gene. The genes are TRBV14 and TRBJ2-5; 8 bases are a match to TRBD1. Germline values: CDR1 SGHDT, CDR2 FRDEAV. After removal of 1 base from V and 1 base from J, the junction contained 5 bases not matched to a gene. The CDR3 covers 16 residues. CDR3 residues: CASSFPGQGDQDTQYF. The DNA read from the CDR3 is TGTGCCAGCAGTTTCCCAGGACAGGGAGACCAAGAC.

Concerning this clone itself: All gene names here are mouse names. With the read ending 3 residues before the CDR3 end, the germline J gene is used to fill in that end. V is TRBV19 and J is TRBJ1-6; TRBD1 might be the D (6 bases). TRBJ1-6 is filed as an ORF, its function uncertain. There are 16 residues in the CDR3. Germline CDR1 reads FNHDT; CDR2 reads SITEND (reference sequence). V was trimmed by 0 bases and J by 7 bases, leaving 14 bases between them. Incomplete CDR3 DNA: TGTGCCAGCAGTATAGCCACGGGGGGCATGAATTCGCCC. Its protein is CASSIATGGMNSP. The whole CDR3 protein reads CASSIATGGMNSPLYF.

About this clone itself: Gene and germline names: mouse. The read terminates 4 residues ahead of where the CDR3 ends, so the germline J gene completes it. The chain has TRBV13-1 and TRBJ1-1; 10 positions agree with TRBD1. CDR1 and CDR2 (germline): NSHNY, SYGAGN. The J segment lost 4 bases and the V segment lost 2 bases, leaving 5 bases of the junction unmatched. CDR3 length equals 15 residues. The CDR3 loop is CASSETGTGATEVFF. The part of the CDR3 DNA that was read is TGTGCCAGCAGTGAAACCGGGACAGGGGCCACA.

In its sample, this clone was seen a few times. The genes and germline here are from mouse. The CDR3 extends 4 residues past the end of the read, so its final part is completed from the germline J gene. The chain uses TRBV5 and TRBJ2-1; TRBD2 is a possible D gene (7 bases). Germline V lookup: CDR1 LGHNA, CDR2 YNLKQL (reference sequence). There are 16 residues in the CDR3. Trimming removed 1 base at V and 0 bases at J, with 10 bases between. CDR3 DNA (partial): TGTGCCAGCAGCCAAGCTCTGGGGGCTAACTATGCT. Its translation is CASSQALGANYA. The full CDR3 is CASSQALGANYAEQFF.

This clone was detected a few times. Mouse gene names apply. The missing CDR3 end, 4 residues past where the read stops, is filled in from the germline J gene. Other nucleotide sequences in the sample specify the same CDR3. The chain combines TRBV5 with TRBJ2-7; 10 bases line up with TRBD2. The CDR3 has 15 residues. Per the germline V gene, CDR1 is LGHNA and CDR2 is YNLKQL (reference sequence). CDR3 amino acids: CASSQETDWGYEQYF. The DNA read from the CDR3 is TGTGCCAGCAGCCAAGAGACGGACTGGGGGTAT.

This clone was observed a few times. Gene names and germline refer to mouse. Read data end 4 residues before the CDR3 end; the end is taken from the germline J gene. J is TRBJ1-2 and V is TRBV19; no firm D call. Trimming took off 4 bases at V and 0 bases at J, with 10 bases between the two ends. CDR3 length: 14 amino acids. CDR1 is FNHDT and CDR2 is SITEND in the germline V gene (reference sequence). The sequenced CDR3 bases are TGTGCCAGCAGTCACAGAAATGCAAACTCC. Amino acid sequence: CASSHRNANS. The entire CDR3 protein reads CASSHRNANSDYTF.

Of note for this clone: Any gene name here is a mouse gene name. The missing CDR3 end, 4 residues past where the read stops, is filled in from the germline J gene. This same CDR3 is encoded by further DNA sequences in the sample. The V gene is TRBV13-1, the J gene TRBJ2-3, with TRBD1 matching over 9 bases. Per germline, CDR1 NSHNY and CDR2 SYGAGN. The CDR3 contains 16 residues. Trimming removed 0 bases from V and 1 base from J; junction bases left unmatched: 3. CDR3 DNA, as far as it was read: TGTGCCAGCAGTGATGGGGGACAGGGTGGTGCAGAA. Translating gives CASSDGGQGGAE. The whole CDR3 reads CASSDGGQGGAETLYF.

On this clone: All gene names here are mouse names. The read terminates 4 residues before the CDR3 end, so the remaining end is supplied by the germline J gene. The same CDR3 also results from other DNA sequences found in this sample. V gene TRBV5 combines with J gene TRBJ2-5; the match to TRBD1 covers 8 bases. Germline-derived CDR1 and CDR2 are LGHNA and YNLKQL (reference sequence). V lost 4 bases and J lost 3; bases outside the gene matches: 3. The CDR3 extends over 14 amino acids. The sequenced CDR3 bases are TGTGCCAGCAGCCCCCGACAGGGGCAAGAC. As protein: CASSPRQGQD. The whole CDR3 sequence reads CASSPRQGQDTQYF.

In the case of this clone: The listed genes are named as in mouse. Read sequence stops 4 residues before the CDR3 end, and the germline J gene provides the missing end. J is TRBJ1-2 and V is TRBV31; unclear D gene. In germline, CDR1 is GKSSPN, CDR2 SITVG. The CDR3 loop spans 13 amino acids. The V and J ends lost 1 base and 0 bases respectively, with 6 bases between them. CDR3 protein: CAWSQSANSDYTF. The CDR3 bases that were read are TGTGCCTGGAGTCAGAGTGCAAACTCC. Complete variable domain (other parts from reference TRBV31 and TRBJ1-2): AQTIHQWPVAEIKAVGSPLSLGCTIKGKSSPNLYWYWQATGGTLQQLFYSITVGQVESVVQLNLSASRPKDDQFILSTEKLLLSHSGFYLCAWSQSANSDYTFGSGTRLLVI.

In regard to this clone: The genes are named according to mouse. The read halts 4 residues ahead of the CDR3 end, with the missing end drawn from the germline J gene. The same CDR3 is also encoded by other DNA sequences in this sample. The chain joins TRBV5 to TRBJ2-7; 7 positions match TRBD2. The CDR3 loop spans 14 amino acids. In germline, CDR1 is LGHNA, CDR2 YNLKQL (reference sequence). This CDR3 reads CASSQDPGGYEQYF. Incomplete CDR3 DNA: TGTGCCAGCAGCCAAGATCCTGGGGGATAT.

For this clone: These gene names are mouse names. The read finishes 4 residues shy of the CDR3 end, and the germline J gene is used to complete it. The sample contains more than one DNA sequence encoding this CDR3. J is TRBJ1-1 and V is TRBV1; D may be TRBD1 (5 bases). There are 11 residues in the CDR3. Per germline, CDR1 NSQYPW and CDR2 LRSPGD (reference sequence). CDR3 sequence: CTCSATGEVFF. CDR3 DNA (partial): TGCACCTGCAGCGCCACAGGA.

This clone appeared a few times. The germline and genes are mouse ones. The CDR3 end falls 4 residues outside the read, so it is completed with the germline J gene. The gene calls are TRBV13-3 and TRBJ2-1; 8 bases align to TRBD2. The CDR3 spans 14 residues. V gave up 3 bases and J gave up 3 bases; unmatched junction bases: 2. Germline V gives CDR1 NNHDY, CDR2 SYVADS. CDR3 protein: CASSGLGIYAEQFF. Incomplete CDR3 DNA: TGTGCCAGCAGTGGACTGGGGATCTATGCT.

This clone appeared a few times. All gene names here are mouse names. The sequenced fragment ends 4 residues before the CDR3 boundary, so the rest is inferred from the germline J gene. This chain links TRBV1 with TRBJ2-5; 10 nucleotides match TRBD1. CDR3 length: 15 amino acids. Germline V lookup: CDR1 NSQYPW, CDR2 LRSPGD (reference sequence). CDR3 residues: CTCSAIRDRGDTQYF. The CDR3 DNA, read in part, is TGCACCTGCAGTGCCATCCGGGACAGGGGAGAC. The variable domain in full, completed from reference TRBV1 and TRBJ2-5, reads VTLLEQNPRWRLVPRGQAVNLRCILKNSQYPWMSWYQQDLQKQLQWLFTLRSPGDKEVKSLPGADYLATRVTDTELRLQVANMSQGRTLYCTCSAIRDRGDTQYFGPGTRLLVL.